Following are 10 T cell receptor beta chains from one sample sequenced in a study of response to subunit inactivated influenza vaccine. From the RT-PCR reads, TCRdb called clonotypes with MiXCR, one entry per CDR3 protein. This table has more than 550,000 distinct CDR3 sequences, roughly 10% appearing once. These data also formed part of another study, on T cells expressing NK-cell markers. This second study notes: What made the TCR beta cDNA was 5'RACE template switching with UMIs.

This sample comprised PBMCs from blood, obtained on the day of vaccination. These receptors originate from a man in his forties or fifties who received an inactivated influenza vaccine.

There are a few counts of this clonotype. The chain uses TRBV5-6 and TRBJ1-3; D remains ambiguous. CDR3 length equals 14 residues. CDR1 is SGHDT, CDR2 YYEEEE, per germline. V was trimmed by 2 bases and J by 0 bases, leaving 6 bases between them. This chain's CDR3 is CASSFSYSGNTIYF. Written as DNA, the CDR3 is TGTGCCAGCAGCTTCTCCTACTCTGGAAACACCATATATTTT.

This clonotype was detected only a few times. This chain uses TRBV29-1 with TRBJ1-3, with a weak D call TRBD1 (5 bases). This CDR3 contains 16 residues. Looked up from germline, CDR1 is SQVTM and CDR2 is ANQGSEA. Trimming pared 0 bases from V and 2 bases from J, leaving 14 bases between. CDR3: CSVEEHPGYPGNTIYF. In DNA, the CDR3 is TGCAGCGTTGAAGAACACCCAGGGTACCCTGGAAACACCATATATTTT.

The chain is built from TRBV4-2 and TRBJ2-7; either TRBD1 or TRBD2 may fit D (5 bases each). Germline V gene sequence: CDR1 LGHNA, CDR2 YNFKEQ. Trimming cost V 1 base and J 7 bases, with 17 bases left between them. The CDR3 is 15 amino acids. CDR3 bases: TGTGCCAGCAGCCAAGGTAGATCTGGGGGATCGGAGCAGTACTTC. The encoded protein is CASSQGRSGGSEQYF.

This chain links TRBV28 with TRBJ2-3, with D perhaps assigned TRBD1 or TRBD2 (5 bases each). Germline V gives CDR1 MDHEN, CDR2 SYDVKM. V was cut by 7 bases and J by 7 bases, with 21 bases left in between. The CDR3 runs to 15 residues. The CDR3 protein is CASNLGTGAKYTQYF. CDR3 nucleotide sequence: TGTGCCAGCAACCTAGGGACGGGTGCAAAATATACGCAGTATTTT.

The CDR3 here is CASSPAIGTGSSYEQYF. In DNA form, the CDR3 reads TGTGCCAGCTCACCAGCGATTGGGACAGGGAGCTCCTACGAGCAGTACTTC. The chain joins TRBV18 to TRBJ2-7; 9 bases match TRBD1. J lost 0 bases, V lost 2 bases, and 8 bases had no gene match. Germline V gives CDR1 KGHSH, CDR2 LQKENI. The CDR3 spans 17 residues. Combining the CDR3 with reference TRBV18 and TRBJ2-7 gives the whole variable domain NAGVMQNPRHLVRRRGQEARLRCSPMKGHSHVYWYRQLPEEGLKFMVYLQKENIIDESGMPKERFSAEFPKEGPSILRIQQVVRGDSAAYFCASSPAIGTGSSYEQYFGPGTRLTVT.

This clonotype was detected a few times. This sequence joins TRBV7-9 and TRBJ2-1; 10 bases match TRBD1. CDR1 SEHNR and CDR2 FQNEAQ come from the germline V gene (reference sequence). The V and J ends lost 0 bases and 4 bases, in that order; junction bases with no gene match: 6. This CDR3 region has 17 residues. This chain's CDR3 is CASSLAVGTGAYNEQFF. CDR3 in DNA: TGTGCCAGCAGCTTAGCAGTAGGGACAGGGGCATACAATGAGCAGTTCTTC. Filled out from reference TRBV7-9 and TRBJ2-1, the complete variable domain reads DTGVSQNPRHKITKRGQNVTFRCDPISEHNRLYWYRQTLGQGPEFLTYFQNEAQLEKSRLLSDRFSAERPKGSFSTLEIQRTEQGDSAMYLCASSLAVGTGAYNEQFFGPGTRLTVL.

This clonotype was picked up many times. The chain links TRBV12-3 or TRBV12-4 to TRBJ2-1; 7 bases agree with TRBD2. Trimming took 4 bases from V and 6 from J; bases not matched to a gene: 3. CDR3 size: 13 residues. In DNA, the CDR3 is TGTGCCAGCAGTTGGGGGGGTCGCAATGAGCAGTTCTTC. It is translated as CASSWGGRNEQFF.

The table lists this clonotype with a few counts. The rearrangement uses TRBV11-2 and TRBJ2-3, with 10 bases identical to TRBD2. The germline CDR1 and CDR2 sequences are SGHAT and FQNNGV. J gave up 6 bases and V 3 bases, and 12 bases lay outside the gene matches. This CDR3 is built from 17 residues. The CDR3 coding sequence is TGTGCCAGCAGCTTCTCAGCTAGCGGGAGATTGTACGATACGCAGTATTTT. Its protein product is CASSFSASGRLYDTQYF.

V gene TRBV27 combines with J gene TRBJ2-6, with 7 bases that match TRBD1. The trim removed 3 bases at V and 0 bases at J, leaving 8 bases unmatched. CDR1 MNHEY and CDR2 SMNVEV come from the germline V gene (reference sequence). The CDR3 loop spans 18 amino acids. CDR3 sequence (DNA): TGTGCCAGCAGTTTTTCAGGGGGATATCTCTCTGGGGCCAACGTCCTGACTTTC. As protein: CASSFSGGYLSGANVLTF.

This chain links TRBV20-1 with TRBJ1-2, with D perhaps TRBD1 (6 bases). This CDR3 has 14 residues. From germline, CDR1 is DFQATT and CDR2 SNEGSKA (reference sequence). V lost 5 bases, J lost 8 bases, and 21 bases lay in between. The CDR3 loop reads CSAEDRTANDGYTF. The DNA of the CDR3 is TGCAGTGCTGAAGATCGGACAGCGAACGACGGCTACACCTTC.